This TCR beta chain was profiled in a study of cytomegalovirus exposure and HLA in healthy donors. Overall study results and limits: In vitro checks showed that a few CMV-associated chains really do target CMV antigens. Earlier results showed most TCR beta V segments being productive about 87% or about 30% of the time. The classifier, whose performance was assessed in both the original and validation cohorts, reportedly diagnosed cytomegalovirus status with high specificity and sensitivity.

Primers included in the PCR were 60 Vbeta and 13 Jbeta primers. The method was immunoSEQ multiplex PCR; TCRdb's version includes in-frame clones alone and lacks a portion of them. Here the sample spans about 130,000 clones, 75% to 90% being singletons. The CDR3 is made up of 17 amino acids. The V segment lost 1 base and the J segment 7 bases; nucleotides outside the gene matches: 14. Germline V gene data show CDR1 as SGHDT and CDR2 as YYEEEE. Worth noting for this clone: Its matching antigen is unknown.

The rearrangement links TRBV5-6 to TRBJ2-7, with 10 bases lining up with TRBD1. This clonotype was obtained from a woman aged 40 to 50 in good health and CMV-seropositive. Material for sequencing was PBMCs. The CDR3 protein is CASSLSLRTGGRYEQYF. CDR3 nucleotides: TGTGCCAGCAGCTTGTCTCTCAGGACAGGGGGTCGTTATGAGCAGTACTTC. Variable domain in full (rest from reference TRBV5-6 and TRBJ2-7): DAGVTQSPTHLIKTRGQQVTLRCSPKSGHDTVSWYQQALGQGPQFIFQYYEEEERQRGNFPDRFSGHQFPNYSSELNVNALLLGDSALYLCASSLSLRTGGRYEQYFGPGTRLTVT.